This is a list of T cell receptor beta chains from one sample in a study of blood T cell repertoires in COVID-19. Clones were read by immunoSEQ multiplex PCR, and TCRdb kept only the in-frame ones, dropping some. This table has 230,000 or so clones, approximately 84% appearing once. Sequencing input: PBMCs or T cells enriched from blood (not recorded which). Receptors originate from a man aged 50-60 years who had recovered from COVID-19. CDR3s include the opening cysteine and the closing phenylalanine or tryptophan. D genes are given only for firm matches.

D gene	J gene	CDR3 length	V gene	CDR3 protein
TRBD1	TRBJ1-2	15	TRBV15	CATSREGQGAWGYTF
TRBD1	TRBJ1-2	17	TRBV19	CASSRGQGLMTNYGYTF
TRBD2	TRBJ2-1	10	TRBV28	CASGRVEQFF
TRBD1	TRBJ1-6	14	TRBV7-2	CASSFGTVNSPLHF
TRBD2	TRBJ2-5	17	TRBV3-1/TRBV3-2	CASSPAGGPVGSDTQYF
.	TRBJ1-2	13	TRBV6-5	CASTVGGRDGYTF
TRBD2	TRBJ2-2	16	TRBV18	CASSPSGTTYTGELFF
.	TRBJ2-2	14	TRBV6-5	CACRQGQNTGELFF
TRBD2	TRBJ2-2	17	TRBV5-1	CASRIEAGAVATGELFF
.	TRBJ2-7	14	TRBV6-9	CASSRSGYPHEQYF
.	TRBJ1-5	15	TRBV19	CASSPPGQGVWPQHF
.	TRBJ2-7	15	TRBV6-2/TRBV6-3	CASSKGLSKVYEQYF
TRBD2	TRBJ2-5	16	TRBV5-6	CASSSWAGGNQETQYF
.	TRBJ2-3	11	TRBV6-5	CASNFQDTQYF
.	TRBJ1-2	14	TRBV11-2	CASSLDGQNYGYTF
TRBD2	TRBJ2-3	15	TRBV30	CAWSVRAGVSYTQYF
TRBD2	TRBJ2-1	17	TRBV5-5	CASSRASGGESYNEQFF
.	TRBJ1-1	14	TRBV5-1	CASSLTPGVTEAFF
TRBD1	TRBJ1-1	13	TRBV10-3	CAITGTEDTEAFF
TRBD2	TRBJ2-3	15	TRBV28	CASTGTSEHTDTQYF
TRBD1	TRBJ2-7	15	TRBV19	CASSPLQGQGGEQYF
.	TRBJ1-2	14	TRBV30	CAWRPSPMGYGYTF
.	TRBJ1-3	15	TRBV5-1	CASSLGPAVGNTIYF
TRBD1	TRBJ1-6	18	TRBV7-9	CASSGGTGIRSYNSPLHF
TRBD1	TRBJ2-7	14	TRBV29-1	CSVAVGQGAGGQYF
TRBD1	TRBJ2-7	16	TRBV5-1	CASSLGGQVYSYEQYF
.	TRBJ1-3	14	TRBV10-1	CASSGQSSGNTRYF
.	TRBJ1-5	12	TRBV5-8	CASSLPGQPQHF
.	TRBJ1-5	17	TRBV27	CASSFFGDISGNQPQHF